This note documents a single T cell receptor (beta chain) sequence. The data originate from a study of blood T cell repertoires in COVID-19. Study-level background: The United States, Italy and Spain supplied acute and convalescent COVID-19 samples. Nucleic acid was either cDNA or gDNA, and it came from T cells, B-cell-depleted T cells, or PBMCs.

This table comes from immunoSEQ multiplex PCR, and its TCRdb copy is limited to in-frame clones, with some not included. The data hold some 180,000 clones, with 80% to 85% observed a single time. The V and J ends lost 6 bases and 2 bases respectively, with 7 bases between them. The germline V gene encodes CDR1 SQVTM and CDR2 ANQGSEA. The CDR3 is made up of 11 amino acids. The chain employs TRBV29-1 and TRBJ1-2; D is possibly TRBD1 (5 bases). This clonotype originated in a woman aged 25 to 39 who had been exposed to COVID-19. Sequenced input: PBMCs or T cells enriched from blood (not recorded which). The CDR3 spells CSVAGNYGYTF. The DNA of the CDR3 is TGCAGCGTCGCAGGGAACTATGGCTACACCTTC.